What follows are 21 T cell receptor beta chains derived from one specimen sequenced in a study of cytomegalovirus exposure and HLA in healthy donors. 60 Vbeta and 13 Jbeta primers were used in PCR. Data came from immunoSEQ multiplex PCR; TCRdb stores just in-frame clones and leaves some out. The table lists about 200,000 clones, about 80% of them singletons, with around an eighth in the top ten. Sequences were obtained from PBMCs. Every receptor here comes from a woman in her twenties or thirties in good health and CMV-seropositive.

The chain links TRBV10-1 to TRBJ2-1; the match to TRBD2 covers 13 bases. The V and J ends lost 2 bases and 4 bases, in that order; junction bases with no gene match: 2. Germline lookup yields CDR1 WNHNN and CDR2 SYGVQD (reference sequence). This CDR3 is built from 16 residues. The CDR3 loop reads CASSETGLAGYNEQFF. The CDR3 region has the DNA TGCGCCAGCAGTGAGACGGGACTAGCGGGATACAATGAGCAGTTCTTC.

This clone has only a few counts. The CDR3 protein is CASSQGASGRTGELFF. For the CDR3, the DNA is TGCGCCAGCAGCCAAGGTGCTAGCGGGAGAACCGGGGAGCTGTTTTTT. The chain employs TRBV4-3 and TRBJ2-2; 10 nucleotides match TRBD2. The CDR3 runs to 16 residues. Germline loops: CDR1 LGHNA, CDR2 YSLEER. V lost 1 base and J lost 5; bases outside the gene matches: 4.

This clone has a handful of counts. This chain joins TRBV18 and TRBJ2-1, with 13 bases that match TRBD2. The V gene end was trimmed by 5 bases and the J gene end by 8 bases; junction bases not matched to a gene: 9. Per germline, CDR1 KGHSH and CDR2 LQKENI. CDR3 length equals 16 residues. CDR3 in amino acids: CASSSRTSGGIDEQFF. The CDR3 nucleotides read TGTGCCAGCTCATCCCGGACTAGCGGGGGAATAGATGAGCAGTTCTTC.

The chain couples TRBV6-1 to TRBJ2-5, with 7 bases identical to TRBD1. The V segment lost 1 base and the J segment 5 bases; nucleotides outside the gene matches: 4. The CDR3 length is 14 residues. CDR1 is MNHNS and CDR2 is SASEGT in the germline V gene. The CDR3 region has the DNA TGTGCCAGCAGTGAAGTAGGGGGCAAGGAGACCCAGTACTTC. As protein: CASSEVGGKETQYF.

There are a few counts of this clone. The chain has TRBV2 and TRBJ1-4; 8 nucleotides agree with TRBD1. From germline, CDR1 is SNHLY and CDR2 FYNNEI. J gave up 8 bases and V 6 bases, and 8 bases lay outside the gene matches. The CDR3 spans 14 residues. The CDR3 sequence: CASRKMDRVEKLFF. CDR3 nucleotides: TGTGCCAGCAGGAAGATGGACAGGGTCGAAAAACTGTTTTTT. Full variable domain (missing parts from reference TRBV2 and TRBJ1-4): EPEVTQTPSHQVTQMGQEVILRCVPISNHLYFYWYRQILGQKVEFLVSFYNNEISEKSEIFDDQFSVERPDGSNFTLKIRSTKLEDSAMYFCASRKMDRVEKLFFGSGTQLSVL.

CDR3 in amino acids: CASSQRAGVLQETQYF. DNA for the CDR3: TGTGCCAGCAGCCAGAGAGCGGGGGTCCTCCAAGAGACCCAGTACTTC. J is TRBJ2-5 and V is TRBV11-2; TRBD2 aligns across 8 bases. The J segment lost 1 base and the V segment lost 5 bases, leaving 9 bases of the junction unmatched. This CDR3 region has 16 residues. Looked up from germline, CDR1 is SGHAT and CDR2 is FQNNGV.

The gene calls are TRBV5-5 and TRBJ2-5, with D unclear. Germline lookup yields CDR1 SGHKS and CDR2 YYEKEE (reference sequence). This CDR3 spans 15 amino acids. Trimming removed 0 bases at V and 7 bases at J, with 16 bases between. As DNA, the CDR3 is TGTGCCAGCAGCTTGGCCCCCGAGACCTCGGGGACCCAGTACTTC. Its translation: CASSLAPETSGTQYF. The entire variable domain, with the rest obtained from reference TRBV5-5 and TRBJ2-5, is as follows: DAGVTQSPTHLIKTRGQQVTLRCSPISGHKSVSWYQQVLGQGPQFIFQYYEKEERGRGNFPDRFSARQFPNYSSELNVNALLLGDSALYLCASSLAPETSGTQYFGPGTRLLVL.

V and J are TRBV7-9 and TRBJ2-5; 7 positions match TRBD1. The V gene end was trimmed by 4 bases and the J gene end by 2 bases; junction bases not matched to a gene: 4. There are 14 residues in the CDR3. CDR1 and CDR2 from the germline V gene are SEHNR and FQNEAQ (reference sequence). Here the CDR3 reads CASSSRTGQETQYF. The CDR3 DNA is TGTGCCAGCAGCTCCCGGACAGGACAAGAGACCCAGTACTTC.

The V call is TRBV9, the J call TRBJ2-1; possibly TRBD1 for D (5 bases). V was trimmed by 0 bases and J by 3 bases, leaving 16 bases between them. The CDR3 is 17 amino acids. The germline V gene has CDR1 SGDLS and CDR2 YYNGEE. The DNA for the CDR3 is TGTGCCAGCAGCGTAGATCCCTCGGTGGGGCACTACAATGAGCAGTTCTTC. The encoded protein is CASSVDPSVGHYNEQFF.

About this clone itself: A read error may produce the germline difference seen at one junction end. V and J are TRBV5-6 and TRBJ2-3, with D perhaps TRBD1 (6 bases). Per the germline V gene, CDR1 is SGHDT and CDR2 is YYEEEE. The CDR3 has 17 amino acids. The CDR3 region is CANSPPDTIAGVDTQYF. Written as DNA, the CDR3 is TGTGCCAACAGCCCACCCGACACGATCGCAGGGGTCGATACGCAGTATTTT.

The chain has TRBV5-4 and TRBJ1-6; D might be TRBD1 (6 bases). The CDR3 is made up of 14 amino acids. Per the germline V gene, CDR1 is SGHNT and CDR2 is YYREEE (reference sequence). Trimming removed 0 bases from V and 5 bases from J, with 6 bases in between. The CDR3 protein is CASSLDRDNSPLHF. CDR3 nucleotide sequence: TGTGCCAGCAGCTTGGACAGGGATAATTCACCCCTCCACTTT.

The chain is built from TRBV7-8 and TRBJ1-2; weak D call: TRBD1 (6 bases). Trimming pared 2 bases from V and 4 bases from J, leaving 17 bases between. CDR3 length: 16 amino acids. Germline-derived CDR1 and CDR2 are SGHVS and FQNEAQ. The CDR3, as DNA: TGTGCCAGCAGCTTACTCGAGGCAGGGGCCCTCTATGGCTACACCTTC. Protein: CASSLLEAGALYGYTF.

This rearrangement joins TRBV10-1 to TRBJ2-1; a weak D match, TRBD2 (6 bases). Trimming took off 8 bases at V and 15 bases at J, with 14 bases between the two ends. This CDR3 is built from 10 residues. Germline V gene sequence: CDR1 WNHNN, CDR2 SYGVQD (reference sequence). The CDR3 loop reads CASPGDLWFF. CDR3 bases: TGCGCCAGCCCGGGGGACTTGTGGTTCTTC.

This sequence joins TRBV11-3 and TRBJ2-1; 9 bases are shared with TRBD1. V was pared by 6 bases and J by 5 bases, with 11 bases of the junction left unmatched. CDR1 and CDR2 (germline): SGHNT, YENEEA. The CDR3 is made up of 16 amino acids. The CDR3 DNA reads as TGTGCCAGCAGTCCCTACAGGGGGCGGACCAACAATGAGCAGTTCTTC. This codes for CASSPYRGRTNNEQFF.

This clone was seen once. The chain couples TRBV7-3 to TRBJ2-2, with 12 bases matching TRBD2. V gave up 4 bases and J gave up 1 base; unmatched junction bases: 7. Germline V gene sequence: CDR1 SGHTA, CDR2 FQGTGA. The CDR3 extends over 18 amino acids. CDR3 sequence reads: CASSSPWTSGENTGELFF. CDR3 DNA: TGTGCCAGCAGCTCACCCTGGACTAGCGGGGAGAACACCGGGGAGCTGTTTTTT.

A single count supports this clone. CDR3 nucleotides: TGTGCCAGCAGGCGGGGACTAGCGGGGGGGGCGGGGTCCACAGATACGCAGTATTTT. Translating gives CASRRGLAGGAGSTDTQYF. V is TRBV2 and J is TRBJ2-3; 16 bases are shared with TRBD2. The germline gives CDR1 SNHLY, CDR2 FYNNEI. CDR3 size: 19 residues. J lost 2 bases, V lost 6 bases, and 11 bases had no gene match.

CDR3 in amino acids: CASSFPQGRQPQHF. CDR3 nucleotides: TGTGCCAGCAGTTTCCCACAGGGGCGTCAGCCCCAGCATTTT. The rearrangement uses TRBV28 and TRBJ1-5, with TRBD1 matching over 7 bases. Trimming at V came to 3 bases and at J to 6 bases, leaving 5 bases not matched to a gene. From germline, CDR1 is MDHEN and CDR2 SYDVKM. The CDR3 runs to 14 residues.

The chain recombines TRBV2 with TRBJ1-4; D is possibly TRBD1 (5 bases). This CDR3 has 13 amino acids. The germline V and J ends were trimmed by 6 bases and 8 bases, with 13 bases remaining between them. Germline V gene sequence: CDR1 SNHLY, CDR2 FYNNEI. CDR3 region: CASRGGWGEKLFF. In DNA form, the CDR3 reads TGTGCCAGCAGGGGAGGGTGGGGGGAAAAACTGTTTTTT.

This clone was recorded a few times. The J gene is TRBJ2-3, the V gene TRBV5-1, with TRBD2 matching over 13 bases. CDR3 length: 18 residues. J was trimmed by 5 bases and V by 5 bases; bases with no gene match: 14. Germline CDR1 and CDR2: SGHRS and YFSETQ. The CDR3 here is CASRVLPTSGGAGDTQYF. Here the CDR3 DNA reads TGCGCCAGCAGAGTTCTTCCCACTAGCGGGGGGGCAGGAGATACGCAGTATTTT.

This clone was counted a few times. The CDR3 DNA is TGTGCCAGCTCACCATTGGACAGGGCCAAAGGATACGAGCAGTACTTC. Translation: CASSPLDRAKGYEQYF. This chain uses TRBV18 with TRBJ2-7, with 8 bases matching TRBD1. With V trimmed by 2 bases and J by 4 bases, 10 bases remained unmatched. The CDR3 consists of 16 residues. Germline V gives CDR1 KGHSH, CDR2 LQKENI.

This chain connects TRBV29-1 to TRBJ2-2, with D uncertain. The length of the CDR3 is 11 residues. V lost 8 bases to trimming and J lost 5 bases, with 9 bases between them. The germline V gene has CDR1 SQVTM and CDR2 ANQGSEA. CDR3 nucleotide sequence: TGCAGCCTCCTAGTAACCGGGGAGCTGTTTTTT. Translated: CSLLVTGELFF.